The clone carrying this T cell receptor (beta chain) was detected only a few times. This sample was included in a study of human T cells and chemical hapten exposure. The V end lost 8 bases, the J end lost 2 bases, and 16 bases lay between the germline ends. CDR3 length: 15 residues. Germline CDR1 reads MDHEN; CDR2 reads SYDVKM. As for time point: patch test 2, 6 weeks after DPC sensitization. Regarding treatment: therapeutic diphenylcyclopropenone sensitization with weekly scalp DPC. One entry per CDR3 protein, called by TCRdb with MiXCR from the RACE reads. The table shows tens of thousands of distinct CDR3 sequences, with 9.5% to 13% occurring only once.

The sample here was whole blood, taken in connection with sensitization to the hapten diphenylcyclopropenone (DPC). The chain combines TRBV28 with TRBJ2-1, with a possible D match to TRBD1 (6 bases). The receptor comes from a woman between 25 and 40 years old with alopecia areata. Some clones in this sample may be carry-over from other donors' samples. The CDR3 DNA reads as TGTGCCAGCGAGAGGGGGAGACTCACCTACAATGAGCAGTTCTTC. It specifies CASERGRLTYNEQFF.